A single sample is the source of the 3 T cell receptor beta chains below, sequenced in a study of PD-1 blockade in classical Hodgkin lymphoma. Every patient relapsed after autologous stem cell transplantation, and brentuximab vedotin exposure varied. Measured with immunoSEQ multiplex PCR; TCRdb has only the in-frame clones, and not every one. The table has about 45,000 clones, approximately 72% seen once. The material was peripheral blood mononuclear cells (PBMCs), obtained before the second cycle of nivolumab. The receptor source for this set is a human donor with classical Hodgkin lymphoma.

This clone is categorized as medium-sized. The rearrangement joins TRBV6-4 to TRBJ2-1; 10 nucleotides align to TRBD2. Trimming took 6 bases from V and 4 from J; bases not matched to a gene: 6. The length of the CDR3 is 15 residues. From germline, CDR1 is MRHNA and CDR2 SNTAGT. CDR3 DNA sequence: TGTGCCAGCAGCGTTCTAGCGGGGGAGTACAATGAGCAGTTCTTC. As protein: CASSVLAGEYNEQFF.

This clone was found a few times. The CDR3 spells CSVDGGEETQYF. CDR3 in DNA: TGCAGCGTCGATGGGGGCGAAGAGACCCAGTACTTC. The chain couples TRBV29-1 to TRBJ2-5; tentative D call: TRBD1 (6 bases). There are 12 residues in the CDR3. The V and J ends lost 6 bases and 3 bases respectively, with 11 bases between them. Germline CDR1 is SQVTM and CDR2 is ANQGSEA.

This sequence joins TRBV9 and TRBJ2-3, with no clear D. Germline V gene sequence: CDR1 SGDLS, CDR2 YYNGEE. V was pared by 0 bases and J by 4 bases, with 6 bases between. The CDR3 totals 13 residues. In DNA form, the CDR3 reads TGTGCCAGCAGCGTAGAGCCCCCAGATACGCAGTATTTT. Residues: CASSVEPPDTQYF.